These 31 T cell receptor beta chains originate from one sample sequenced in a study of blood T cell repertoires in COVID-19. Assay: immunoSEQ multiplex PCR; the TCRdb copy retains only in-frame clones and omits some. The table has about 150,000 clones, roughly 87% seen once. Sequenced sample: PBMCs or T cells enriched from blood (not recorded which). All receptors derive from a woman aged 40-49 years who had been exposed to COVID-19.

The rearrangement links TRBV15 to TRBJ1-1; D is possibly TRBD1 (6 bases). The CDR3 covers 15 residues. Per the germline V gene, CDR1 is LNHNV and CDR2 is YYDKDF (reference sequence). The V end was cut by 6 bases, the J end by 6 bases, with 20 bases between. In nucleotides, the CDR3 is TGTGCCACCAGTCTTAACCAGGGGAGTAGCGCTGAAGCTTTCTTT. Amino acid sequence: CATSLNQGSSAEAFF. Using reference TRBV15 and TRBJ1-1 for the parts outside the CDR3, the full variable domain is DAMVIQNPRYQVTQFGKPVTLSCSQTLNHNVMYWYQQKSSQAPKLLFHYYDKDFNNEADTPDNFQSRRPNTSFCFLDIRSPGLGDTAMYLCATSLNQGSSAEAFFGQGTRLTVV.

The V gene is TRBV19, the J gene TRBJ1-5; tentative D call: TRBD1 (6 bases). Germline CDR1 and CDR2: LNHDA and SQIVND (reference sequence). V was clipped by 7 bases and J by 3 bases, with 13 bases between them. The CDR3 is 14 amino acids. CDR3 in DNA: TGTGCCAGTAATGTGGGACAATTCAATCAGCCCCAGCATTTT. Translation gives CASNVGQFNQPQHF.

This chain connects TRBV12-3 or TRBV12-4 to TRBJ2-1; tentative D call: TRBD2 (6 bases). CDR3 size: 10 residues. V shed 6 bases and J shed 13 bases, with 10 bases lying between them. The CDR3 nucleotides read TGTGCCAGCAGCGGGGGACCACAGTTCTTC. Residues: CASSGGPQFF.

This clone was observed a single time. The chain links TRBV6-2 or TRBV6-3 to TRBJ1-1; D unclear. The germline V gene encodes CDR1 MNHEY and CDR2 SVGEGT. The V and J ends lost 5 bases and 2 bases respectively, with 18 bases between them. This CDR3 has 16 amino acids. CDR3 residues: CASSGYPWADNTEAFF. The CDR3 region has the DNA TGTGCCAGCAGTGGGTATCCGTGGGCAGATAACACTGAAGCTTTCTTT.

The chain joins TRBV9 to TRBJ1-1, with TRBD1 as a possible D gene (5 bases). Germline lookup yields CDR1 SGDLS and CDR2 YYNGEE. The CDR3 consists of 13 residues. The V end was cut by 4 bases, the J end by 4 bases, with 11 bases between. The CDR3 bases are TGTGCCAGCAGCCCCCCTAGGGGCACTGAAGCTTTCTTT. It is translated as CASSPPRGTEAFF. Full variable domain (missing parts from reference TRBV9 and TRBJ1-1): DSGVTQTPKHLITATGQRVTLRCSPRSGDLSVYWYQQSLDQGLQFLIQYYNGEERAKGNILERFSAQQFPDLHSELNLSSLELGDSALYFCASSPPRGTEAFFGQGTRLTVV.

A remark on this clone: Other DNA sequences in the sample encode the same CDR3. The V call is TRBV27, the J call TRBJ2-7; TRBD1 agrees at 12 bases. J lost 5 bases, V lost 2 bases, and 1 base had no gene match. The CDR3 totals 14 residues. Germline loops: CDR1 MNHEY, CDR2 SMNVEV (reference sequence). CDR3 sequence (DNA): TGTGCCAGCAGTTTAGGGACAGGGGGCCACGAGCAGTACTTC. Translation: CASSLGTGGHEQYF.

The genes are TRBV2 and TRBJ1-6; D ambiguous. The CDR3 spans 17 residues. V lost 3 bases to trimming and J lost 4 bases, with 16 bases between them. Germline CDR1 reads SNHLY; CDR2 reads FYNNEI. Here the CDR3 reads CASSDEALRGYNSPLHF. CDR3 sequence (DNA): TGTGCCAGCAGTGATGAAGCCCTCCGCGGTTATAATTCACCCCTCCACTTT.

V usage is TRBV4-3 and J usage is TRBJ1-1, with a tentative D call TRBD1 (5 bases). The CDR3 covers 14 residues. V lost 1 base and J 4 bases, leaving 10 bases between the germline ends. Germline CDR1 LGHNA, CDR2 YSLEER. CDR3 sequence reads: CASSQVEGVTEAFF. The CDR3 nucleotides read TGCGCCAGCAGCCAAGTGGAAGGGGTCACTGAAGCTTTCTTT.

The V call is TRBV4-1, the J call TRBJ1-5; TRBD1 matches 7 bases. The CDR3 is 15 amino acids. Losses at the gene ends were 1 base for V and 11 bases for J; bases not matched to a gene: 11. Germline V CDR1 and CDR2: MGHRA, YSYEKL. CDR3 amino acids: CASSQVVPGGKAQHF. The CDR3 nucleotides are TGCGCCAGCAGCCAAGTAGTTCCAGGGGGGAAAGCCCAGCATTTT.

The chain is built from TRBV27 and TRBJ1-5; D is undetermined. The CDR3 runs to 12 residues. Trimming took 6 bases from V and 4 from J, leaving 7 bases between them. The germline V gene encodes CDR1 MNHEY and CDR2 SMNVEV (reference sequence). CDR3 sequence reads: CASRTTNQPQHF. The CDR3 coding sequence is TGTGCCAGCAGAACAACAAATCAGCCCCAGCATTTT.

This chain uses TRBV12-5 with TRBJ1-2; tentative D call: TRBD1 (6 bases). The CDR3 is 12 residues long. Germline V lookup: CDR1 LGHNT, CDR2 FRNRAP. Trimming removed 4 bases at V and 7 bases at J, with 10 bases between. For the CDR3, the DNA is TGTGCTAGTGGTTACAGGGTTCGTGGCTACACCTTC. Amino acids: CASGYRVRGYTF. Combining the CDR3 with reference TRBV12-5 and TRBJ1-2 gives the whole variable domain DARVTQTPRHKVTEMGQEVTMRCQPILGHNTVFWYRQTMMQGLELLAYFRNRAPLDDSGMPKDRFSAEMPDATLATLKIQPSEPRDSAVYFCASGYRVRGYTFGSGTRLTVV.

The CDR3 protein is CASSQVARSNQPQHF. The CDR3 DNA follows: TGCGCCAGCAGCCAAGTTGCGAGGAGCAATCAGCCCCAGCATTTT. The rearrangement joins TRBV4-1 to TRBJ1-5; D is ambiguous. The V gene lost 1 base and the J gene lost 1 base, with 8 bases spanning the gap. This CDR3 region has 15 residues. Germline V CDR1 and CDR2: MGHRA, YSYEKL.

The V gene is TRBV25-1, the J gene TRBJ1-2; 7 bases line up with TRBD1. Germline V CDR1 and CDR2: MGHDK, SYGVNS. The CDR3 length is 11 residues. V shed 10 bases, J shed 4 bases, and the junction held 3 bases outside the gene matches. CDR3 in DNA: TGTGCCACCTCAGGGGGCTATGGCTACACCTTC. Protein product: CATSGGYGYTF.

This rearrangement joins TRBV9 to TRBJ2-3; D might be TRBD1 (6 bases). CDR3 length equals 13 residues. Germline V gene sequence: CDR1 SGDLS, CDR2 YYNGEE. The V gene lost 4 bases and the J gene lost 6 bases, with 12 bases spanning the gap. This CDR3 is CASSIGTQDTQYF. The CDR3, as DNA: TGTGCCAGCAGCATCGGGACACAGGATACGCAGTATTTT.

The chain combines TRBV2 with TRBJ2-7, with D maybe TRBD1 (7 bases). The CDR3 spans 15 residues. V gave up 6 bases and J gave up 2 bases, with 17 bases separating them. Germline loops: CDR1 SNHLY, CDR2 FYNNEI. CDR3: CASRALQGRTYEQYF. DNA of the CDR3: TGTGCCAGCAGGGCCCTACAGGGGAGGACCTACGAGCAGTACTTC. Supplemented by reference TRBV2 and TRBJ2-7, the full variable domain reads EPEVTQTPSHQVTQMGQEVILRCVPISNHLYFYWYRQILGQKVEFLVSFYNNEISEKSEIFDDQFSVERPDGSNFTLKIRSTKLEDSAMYFCASRALQGRTYEQYFGPGTRLTVT.

The chain links TRBV5-6 to TRBJ1-1; D perhaps matches TRBD1 (5 bases). This CDR3 contains 18 residues. Germline CDR1 reads SGHDT; CDR2 reads YYEEEE. The germline V and J ends were trimmed by 4 bases and 6 bases, with 28 bases remaining between them. Here the CDR3 reads CASSVPWLDWTPTAEAFF. The CDR3 nucleotides read TGTGCCAGCAGCGTCCCTTGGCTTGATTGGACACCCACGGCTGAAGCTTTCTTT.

This chain uses TRBV27 with TRBJ1-2, with D possibly matching TRBD1 (6 bases). Germline values: CDR1 MNHEY, CDR2 SMNVEV (reference sequence). V lost 2 bases and J lost 5, with 15 bases in between. This CDR3 contains 15 residues. The CDR3 DNA follows: TGTGCCAGCAGTTTAGAGGCAGGGGAGCCGTATGGCTACACCTTC. Translation: CASSLEAGEPYGYTF.

The chain recombines TRBV4-3 with TRBJ1-1; D not resolved. Per the germline V gene, CDR1 is LGHNA and CDR2 is YSLEER. This CDR3 contains 15 residues. Trimming cost V 4 bases and J 0 bases, with 12 bases left between them. The DNA of the CDR3 is TGCGCCAGCAGCCGACTAGCCACGATGAACACTGAAGCTTTCTTT. It is translated as CASSRLATMNTEAFF.

The V and J genes are TRBV5-1 and TRBJ1-6; 7 bases line up with TRBD1. Per germline, CDR1 SGHRS and CDR2 YFSETQ. After removal of 4 bases from V and 7 bases from J, the junction contained 11 bases not matched to a gene. The CDR3 spans 16 residues. CDR3 sequence: CASSPEPPGQNSPLHF. In nucleotides, the CDR3 is TGCGCCAGCAGCCCGGAGCCTCCGGGACAGAATTCACCCCTCCACTTT.

This chain joins TRBV12-3 or TRBV12-4 and TRBJ1-6; D uncertain. The CDR3 spans 13 residues. Trimming shortened V by 1 base and J by 10 bases, and 8 bases separated the two germline ends. CDR3 in amino acids: CASSLDRGSPLHF. The DNA of the CDR3 is TGTGCCAGCAGTTTAGACAGAGGGTCACCCCTCCACTTT.

This rearrangement joins TRBV6-1 to TRBJ1-1, with a possible D match to TRBD1 (6 bases). This CDR3 spans 12 amino acids. The V and J ends lost 1 base and 10 bases respectively, with 10 bases between them. Germline values: CDR1 MNHNS, CDR2 SASEGT. This CDR3 reads CASSEDRVGAFF. In DNA, the CDR3 is TGTGCCAGCAGTGAAGACAGGGTCGGAGCTTTCTTT.

This clone has a single count. V gene TRBV7-9 combines with J gene TRBJ1-4, with D possibly being TRBD1 (6 bases). CDR1 is SEHNR, CDR2 FQNEAQ, per germline (reference sequence). The CDR3 is 18 amino acids. Trimming left V 0 bases short and J 0 bases short, with 14 bases between. The CDR3 region has the DNA TGTGCCAGCAGCTTAGCTAATTACAGGGATGCAACTAATGAAAAACTGTTTTTT. This sequence encodes CASSLANYRDATNEKLFF.

V gene TRBV27 combines with J gene TRBJ1-2, with 9 positions matching TRBD1. Germline lookup yields CDR1 MNHEY and CDR2 SMNVEV (reference sequence). The CDR3 covers 15 residues. V was pared by 4 bases and J by 6 bases, with 9 bases of the junction left unmatched. Written as DNA, the CDR3 is TGTGCCAGCAGTTACCGGGACAGGGATTTTGATGGCTACACCTTC. It translates to CASSYRDRDFDGYTF.

The genes are TRBV4-2 and TRBJ2-7; tentatively, D is TRBD2 (5 bases). Germline CDR1 reads LGHNA; CDR2 reads YNFKEQ. The CDR3 has 13 amino acids. Trimming removed 8 bases at V and 7 bases at J, with 18 bases between. The CDR3 loop reads CASSKDLGDEQYF. In nucleotides, the CDR3 is TGTGCCAGCTCTAAGGACCTGGGAGATGAGCAGTACTTC.

The chain joins TRBV5-1 to TRBJ2-2; weak D call: TRBD1 (5 bases). The CDR3 has 14 amino acids. The germline V gene encodes CDR1 SGHRS and CDR2 YFSETQ. The V and J ends lost 2 bases and 1 base respectively, with 6 bases between them. CDR3 residues: CASSFTGNTGELFF. Written as DNA, the CDR3 is TGCGCCAGCAGCTTCACAGGGAACACCGGGGAGCTGTTTTTT.

J is TRBJ2-5 and V is TRBV3-1 (or the pseudogene TRBV3-2); 8 bases line up with TRBD2. The CDR3 has 16 amino acids. CDR1 and CDR2 from the germline V gene are LGHDT and YNNKEL (reference sequence). V was pared by 5 bases and J by 4 bases, with 12 bases of the junction left unmatched. The CDR3 DNA is TGTGCCAGCAGCGTGACCCGGGGGGGCGTAGGAGAGACCCAGTACTTC. This sequence encodes CASSVTRGGVGETQYF.

V is TRBV14 and J is TRBJ2-1; TRBD2 aligns across 9 bases. The ends lost 1 base at V and 5 bases at J; junction bases unmatched: 9. Germline CDR1 reads SGHDN; CDR2 reads FVKESK. The CDR3 spans 17 residues. The CDR3 DNA reads TGTGCCAGCAGCCAAGTGGGAAGCCGACTAGCGGACAATGAGCAGTTCTTC. Protein: CASSQVGSRLADNEQFF.

The chain carries TRBV4-2 and TRBJ2-1; TRBD2 is a possible D gene (6 bases). The germline V gene has CDR1 LGHNA and CDR2 YNFKEQ. Trimming took 4 bases from V and 7 from J, leaving 17 bases between them. The CDR3 extends over 15 amino acids. CDR3 bases: TGTGCCAGCAGCCCCACGGAGGGTGCAAGGAATGAGCAGTTCTTC. Translated: CASSPTEGARNEQFF.

The chain employs TRBV9 and TRBJ2-5, with 11 positions matching TRBD2. V shed 4 bases, J shed 5 bases, and the junction held 7 bases outside the gene matches. From germline, CDR1 is SGDLS and CDR2 YYNGEE. The CDR3 is 15 residues long. CDR3: CASSNSGGALETQYF. For the CDR3, the DNA is TGTGCCAGCAGCAATAGCGGGGGGGCCTTGGAGACCCAGTACTTC.

This sequence joins TRBV7-9 and TRBJ1-3, with D tentatively TRBD1 (6 bases). Trimming removed 4 bases from V and 0 bases from J, with 19 bases in between. The CDR3 runs 18 residues. Germline CDR1 is SEHNR and CDR2 is FQNEAQ (reference sequence). The CDR3 region is CASSSRGGQGLSGNTIYF. The CDR3 DNA sequence: TGTGCCAGCAGCTCACGAGGGGGTCAGGGTCTCTCTGGAAACACCATATATTTT. The variable domain in full, with the rest retrieved from reference TRBV7-9 and TRBJ1-3, is DTGVSQNPRHKITKRGQNVTFRCDPISEHNRLYWYRQTLGQGPEFLTYFQNEAQLEKSRLLSDRFSAERPKGSFSTLEIQRTEQGDSAMYLCASSSRGGQGLSGNTIYFGEGSWLTVV.

J is TRBJ2-3 and V is TRBV9; TRBD2 aligns across 7 bases. With 4 bases clipped from V and 4 bases from J, the junction kept 6 bases outside the gene matches. The CDR3 is 14 residues long. Germline V gene data show CDR1 as SGDLS and CDR2 as YYNGEE. The CDR3 reads CASSPLAVADTQYF. CDR3 DNA: TGTGCCAGCAGCCCCCTAGCGGTAGCAGATACGCAGTATTTT. The variable domain in full, completed from reference TRBV9 and TRBJ2-3, reads DSGVTQTPKHLITATGQRVTLRCSPRSGDLSVYWYQQSLDQGLQFLIQYYNGEERAKGNILERFSAQQFPDLHSELNLSSLELGDSALYFCASSPLAVADTQYFGPGTRLTVL.